This T cell receptor (beta chain) was observed in a study of cytomegalovirus exposure and HLA in healthy donors. General observations from the study: Despite most TCR sequences being rare, some public TCRs occurred in many donors. Cytomegalovirus association was assigned to more than 150 TCR beta chains.

Repertoires were generated with immunoSEQ multiplex PCR, while TCRdb's copy carries only in-frame clones and drops some. The data show some 170,000 clones, with 85% to 90% seen just once and roughly 6% held by the top ten. Comment on this clone: No antigen is known for it.

This CDR3 is 13 amino acids long. The V gene end was trimmed by 10 bases and the J gene end by 5 bases; junction bases not matched to a gene: 10. Germline CDR1 MDHEN, CDR2 SYDVKM. The roughly 120-subject validation cohort, separate from the 666-subject first cohort, included the donors. The chain links TRBV28 to TRBJ1-1; 7 bases are a match to TRBD1. The sequenced material came from PBMCs. This receptor was taken from a woman aged 25 to 39 in good health and CMV-seronegative. The CDR3 DNA sequence: TGTGCCACCGTGACAGGGAGGAGAACTGAAGCTTTCTTT. It translates to CATVTGRRTEAFF.